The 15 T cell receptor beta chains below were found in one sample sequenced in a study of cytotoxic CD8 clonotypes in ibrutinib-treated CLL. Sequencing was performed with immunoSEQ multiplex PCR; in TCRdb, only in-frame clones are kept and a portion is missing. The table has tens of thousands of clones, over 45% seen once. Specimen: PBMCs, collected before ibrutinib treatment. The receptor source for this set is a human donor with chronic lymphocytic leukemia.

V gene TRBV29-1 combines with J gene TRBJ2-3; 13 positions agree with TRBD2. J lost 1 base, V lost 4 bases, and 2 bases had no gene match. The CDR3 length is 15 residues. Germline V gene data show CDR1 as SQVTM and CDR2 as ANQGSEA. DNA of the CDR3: TGCAGCGTTGGACTAGCGGGGGGAGGCACAGATACGCAGTATTTT. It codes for CSVGLAGGGTDTQYF.

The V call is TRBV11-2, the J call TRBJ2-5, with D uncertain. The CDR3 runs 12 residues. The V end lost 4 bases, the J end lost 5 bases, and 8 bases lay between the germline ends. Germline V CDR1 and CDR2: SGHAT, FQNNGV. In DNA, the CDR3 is TGTGCCAGCAGCTGGCAGTGGGAGACCCAGTACTTC. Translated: CASSWQWETQYF.

CDR3 loop: CASSLNRDSSSGNTIYF. The DNA of the CDR3 is TGTGCCAGTAGTCTAAATCGGGACAGCAGCTCTGGAAACACCATATATTTT. The V and J genes are TRBV19 and TRBJ1-3, with TRBD1 matching over 7 bases. Trimming cost V 5 bases and J 0 bases; bases outside gene matches: 10. Germline V gene lookup returns CDR1 LNHDA and CDR2 SQIVND (reference sequence). The CDR3 runs to 17 residues.

In DNA, the CDR3 is TGTGCCAGCTCATCCGCCGGGACGGATAATGAAAAACTGTTTTTT. Residues: CASSSAGTDNEKLFF. The rearrangement links TRBV18 to TRBJ1-4, with D maybe TRBD1 (5 bases). The V end lost 5 bases, the J end lost 4 bases, and 14 bases lay between the germline ends. CDR3 length: 15 amino acids. The germline gives CDR1 KGHSH, CDR2 LQKENI.

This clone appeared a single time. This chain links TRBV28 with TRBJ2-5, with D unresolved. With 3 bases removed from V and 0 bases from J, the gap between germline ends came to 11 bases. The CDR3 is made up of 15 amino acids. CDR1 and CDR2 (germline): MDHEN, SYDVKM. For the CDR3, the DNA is TGTGCCAGCAGTTTGTCCCAGGTATACCAAGAGACCCAGTACTTC. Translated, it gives CASSLSQVYQETQYF.

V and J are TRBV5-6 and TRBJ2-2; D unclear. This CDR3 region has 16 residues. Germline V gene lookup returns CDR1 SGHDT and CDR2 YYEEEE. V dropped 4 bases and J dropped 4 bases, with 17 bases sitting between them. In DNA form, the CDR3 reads TGTGCCAGCAGCCCCCTCTTGACCCGCGGCACCGGGGAGCTGTTTTTT. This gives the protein CASSPLLTRGTGELFF. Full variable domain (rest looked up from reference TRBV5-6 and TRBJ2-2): DAGVTQSPTHLIKTRGQQVTLRCSPKSGHDTVSWYQQALGQGPQFIFQYYEEEERQRGNFPDRFSGHQFPNYSSELNVNALLLGDSALYLCASSPLLTRGTGELFFGEGSRLTVL.

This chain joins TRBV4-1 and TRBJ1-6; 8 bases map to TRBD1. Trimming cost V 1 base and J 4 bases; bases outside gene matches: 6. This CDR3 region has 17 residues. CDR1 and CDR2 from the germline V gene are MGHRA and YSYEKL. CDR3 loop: CASSQGGQDYYNSPLHF. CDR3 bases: TGCGCCAGCAGCCAAGGGGGACAGGATTATTATAATTCACCCCTCCACTTT.

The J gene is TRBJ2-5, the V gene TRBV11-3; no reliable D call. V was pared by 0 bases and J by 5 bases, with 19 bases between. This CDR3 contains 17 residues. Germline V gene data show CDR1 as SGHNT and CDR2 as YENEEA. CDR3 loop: CASSLDLISESWETQYF. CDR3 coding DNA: TGTGCCAGCAGCTTAGACTTGATTTCCGAGTCCTGGGAGACCCAGTACTTC.

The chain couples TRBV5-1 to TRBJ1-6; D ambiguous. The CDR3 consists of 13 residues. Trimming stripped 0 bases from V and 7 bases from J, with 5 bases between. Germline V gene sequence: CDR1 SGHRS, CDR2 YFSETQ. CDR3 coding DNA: TGCGCCAGCAGCTTGGACAGCAATTCACCCCTCCACTTT. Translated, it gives CASSLDSNSPLHF.

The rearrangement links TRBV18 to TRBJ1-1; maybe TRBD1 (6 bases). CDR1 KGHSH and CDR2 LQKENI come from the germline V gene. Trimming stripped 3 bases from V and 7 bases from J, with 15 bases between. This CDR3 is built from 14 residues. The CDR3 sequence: CASSPNTGTNEAFF. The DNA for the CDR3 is TGTGCCAGCTCACCGAATACCGGGACAAATGAAGCTTTCTTT.

DNA of the CDR3: TGTGCCAGCAGCCAGCAGGGTTCCGAGCAGTACTTC. This encodes CASSQQGSEQYF. The chain links TRBV5-5 to TRBJ2-7, with TRBD1 as a possible D gene (5 bases). Germline V CDR1 and CDR2: SGHKS, YYEKEE (reference sequence). The CDR3 is 12 residues long. Between the trimmed V and J ends, which lost 4 bases and 6 bases, there was a span of 11 bases. The full variable domain, in which reference TRBV5-5 and TRBJ2-7 provide the parts outside the CDR3, is DAGVTQSPTHLIKTRGQQVTLRCSPISGHKSVSWYQQVLGQGPQFIFQYYEKEERGRGNFPDRFSARQFPNYSSELNVNALLLGDSALYLCASSQQGSEQYFGPGTRLTVT.

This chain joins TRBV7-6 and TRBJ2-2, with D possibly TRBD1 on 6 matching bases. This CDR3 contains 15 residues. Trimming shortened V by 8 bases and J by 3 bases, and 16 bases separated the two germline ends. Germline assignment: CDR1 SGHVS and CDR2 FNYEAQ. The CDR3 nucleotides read TGTGCCAGCGGAACAGGGTTTTTGGACACCGGGGAGCTGTTTTTT. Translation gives CASGTGFLDTGELFF.

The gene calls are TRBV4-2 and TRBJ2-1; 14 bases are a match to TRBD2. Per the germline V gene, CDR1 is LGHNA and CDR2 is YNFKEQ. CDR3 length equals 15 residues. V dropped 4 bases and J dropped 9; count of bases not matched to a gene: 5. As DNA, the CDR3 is TGTGCCAGCAGCCCGATAGGACTAGCGGGGGGTGAGCAGTTCTTC. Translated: CASSPIGLAGGEQFF.

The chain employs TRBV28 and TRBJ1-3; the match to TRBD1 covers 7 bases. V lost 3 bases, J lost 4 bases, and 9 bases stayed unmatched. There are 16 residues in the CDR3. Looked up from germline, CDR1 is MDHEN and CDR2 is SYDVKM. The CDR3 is CASSFNRGRWGNTIYF. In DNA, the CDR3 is TGTGCCAGCAGTTTTAATAGGGGGCGATGGGGAAACACCATATATTTT.

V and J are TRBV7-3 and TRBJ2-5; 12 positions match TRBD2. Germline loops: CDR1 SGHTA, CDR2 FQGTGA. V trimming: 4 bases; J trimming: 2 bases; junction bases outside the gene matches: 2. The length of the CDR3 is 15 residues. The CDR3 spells CASSSLAGGQETQYF. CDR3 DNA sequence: TGTGCCAGCAGCTCACTAGCGGGGGGACAAGAGACCCAGTACTTC.